The next 26 T cell receptor beta chains were all read from a single sample in a study of neoadjuvant anti-PD-1 for oral cavity cancer. TCRdb's copy holds only in-frame clones and misses some; the assay was immunoSEQ multiplex PCR. The sample carries over 10,000 clones, less than 70% recorded once. Sequencing was performed on PBMCs, taken before nivolumab (anti-PD-1) treatment. All receptors derive from a person aged 40 to 85 with oral cavity squamous cell carcinoma.

V gene TRBV27 combines with J gene TRBJ1-2; D is uncertain. Looked up from germline, CDR1 is MNHEY and CDR2 is SMNVEV (reference sequence). The CDR3 covers 15 residues. Trimming took off 2 bases at V and 4 bases at J, with 14 bases between the two ends. Written as DNA, the CDR3 is TGTGCCAGCAGTTTAGGGCCGAGGAGTACCTATGGCTACACCTTC. This translates into CASSLGPRSTYGYTF.

A word on this clone: One end of the junction fails to match germline, which may point to a read error. The chain links TRBV2 to TRBJ2-1; perhaps TRBD1 as D (6 bases). Germline V gene data show CDR1 as SNHLY and CDR2 as FYNNEI. This CDR3 has 12 amino acids. The CDR3 DNA reads TGTGCCAGCAGCTCCCTAGGGGGTGATCGCATCTTC. Amino acid sequence: CASSSLGGDRIF. The entire variable domain, with the rest obtained from reference TRBV2 and TRBJ2-1, is as follows: EPEVTQTPSHQVTQMGQEVILRCVPISNHLYFYWYRQILGQKVEFLVSFYNNEISEKSEIFDDQFSVERPDGSNFTLKIRSTKLEDSAMYFCASSSLGGDRIFGPGTRLTVL.

This clone was seen a handful of times. The chain is built from TRBV7-8 and TRBJ2-2; D perhaps matches TRBD2 (5 bases). Trimming took off 5 bases at V and 5 bases at J, with 15 bases between the two ends. The CDR3 covers 15 residues. CDR1 and CDR2 (germline): SGHVS, FQNEAQ. CDR3 DNA: TGTGCCAGCAGCCGAAGGGAGATAAGGACCGGGGAGCTGTTTTTT. Its protein is CASSRREIRTGELFF.

The rearrangement links TRBV2 to TRBJ1-1; D possibly corresponds to TRBD1 (5 bases). This CDR3 region has 14 residues. The germline CDR1 and CDR2 sequences are SNHLY and FYNNEI. V lost 6 bases and J 3 bases, leaving 14 bases between the germline ends. CDR3 nucleotide sequence: TGTGCCAGCAGGGGGGGGAGTGTCTACACTGAAGCTTTCTTT. It encodes CASRGGSVYTEAFF.

V gene TRBV6-1 combines with J gene TRBJ2-7; 7 bases agree with TRBD1. Germline values: CDR1 MNHNS, CDR2 SASEGT. The trim removed 0 bases at V and 1 base at J, leaving 6 bases unmatched. The CDR3 consists of 16 residues. CDR3 in amino acids: CASSEAIGQASYEQYF. The CDR3 coding sequence is TGTGCCAGCAGTGAAGCTATAGGACAGGCTTCCTACGAGCAGTACTTC.

This clone was counted a few times. The rearrangement joins TRBV10-3 to TRBJ1-2; TRBD1 matches at 10 bases. CDR1 is ENHRY and CDR2 is SYGVKD in the germline V gene. Trimming at V came to 6 bases and at J to 7 bases, leaving 5 bases not matched to a gene. This CDR3 contains 13 residues. CDR3 amino acids: CAISGTGDSGYTF. The CDR3 DNA follows: TGTGCCATCAGCGGGACAGGGGACAGTGGCTACACCTTC.

The V gene is TRBV7-2, the J gene TRBJ2-5; TRBD2 aligns across 9 bases. V gave up 2 bases and J gave up 1 base; unmatched junction bases: 2. The germline gives CDR1 SGHTA, CDR2 FQGNSA. This CDR3 contains 15 residues. CDR3 sequence (DNA): TGTGCCAGCAGCTTACTTAGCGGGGGCCAAGAGACCCAGTACTTC. Protein: CASSLLSGGQETQYF.

This clone came up a few times. The CDR3 reads CASSRAAGNTGELFF. The CDR3, as DNA: TGTGCCAGCAGTAGGGCGGCCGGTAACACCGGGGAGCTGTTTTTT. The chain recombines TRBV25-1 with TRBJ2-2; no reliable D call. V dropped 5 bases and J dropped 2 bases, with 12 bases sitting between them. This CDR3 is 15 amino acids long. Germline V gene data show CDR1 as MGHDK and CDR2 as SYGVNS.

The genes are TRBV27 and TRBJ2-7; 8 bases agree with TRBD2. This CDR3 spans 14 amino acids. Germline-derived CDR1 and CDR2 are MNHEY and SMNVEV (reference sequence). With V trimmed by 2 bases and J by 2 bases, 2 bases remained unmatched. CDR3: CASSLREGPYEQYF. In nucleotides, the CDR3 is TGTGCCAGCAGTTTACGGGAGGGCCCCTACGAGCAGTACTTC.

This chain uses TRBV13 with TRBJ2-2; tentatively, D is TRBD1 or TRBD2 (5 bases each). The V end lost 1 base, the J end lost 0 bases, and 12 bases lay between the germline ends. The germline gives CDR1 PRHDT, CDR2 FYEKMQ (reference sequence). The CDR3 consists of 17 residues. The CDR3 protein is CASSLALGTANTGELFF. The DNA of the CDR3 is TGTGCCAGCAGCTTAGCCCTGGGGACGGCGAACACCGGGGAGCTGTTTTTT.

The chain has TRBV6-1 and TRBJ1-6, with D perhaps matching TRBD1 (5 bases). The V gene's germline CDR1 is MNHNS and CDR2 SASEGT. This CDR3 has 19 residues. V was clipped by 2 bases and J by 0 bases, with 17 bases between them. The CDR3 region has the DNA TGTGCCAGCAGTGAACTCGACAGTTTCGGCAGCTCCTATAATTCACCCCTCCACTTT. Translation: CASSELDSFGSSYNSPLHF.

The V call is TRBV18, the J call TRBJ2-7; D tentatively fits TRBD1 or TRBD2 (5 bases each). The V end lost 1 base, the J end lost 1 base, and 14 bases lay between the germline ends. Germline CDR1 and CDR2: KGHSH and LQKENI. The CDR3 consists of 16 residues. This chain's CDR3 is CASSPREGLLSYEQYF. CDR3 nucleotides: TGTGCCAGCTCACCACGTGAGGGGCTCTTATCCTACGAGCAGTACTTC.

This clone was seen only once. This chain links TRBV5-4 with TRBJ2-7; 11 nucleotides align to TRBD2. Germline CDR1 reads SGHNT; CDR2 reads YYREEE (reference sequence). Trimming at V came to 2 bases and at J to 6 bases, leaving 4 bases not matched to a gene. The CDR3 totals 14 residues. The CDR3 loop reads CASSFGSGRVEQYF. CDR3 coding DNA: TGTGCCAGCAGCTTTGGTAGCGGGAGGGTCGAGCAGTACTTC.

The V and J genes are TRBV27 and TRBJ1-5; D remains unclear. The CDR3 has 14 residues. The germline CDR1 and CDR2 sequences are MNHEY and SMNVEV (reference sequence). V was shortened by 5 bases and J by 9 bases, with 17 bases between the two germline ends. CDR3: CASSPRRPGTPQHF. DNA of the CDR3: TGTGCCAGCAGTCCCAGGAGGCCCGGCACGCCCCAGCATTTT.

The rearrangement uses TRBV30 and TRBJ2-3; unclear D gene. From germline, CDR1 is GTSNPN and CDR2 SVGIG (reference sequence). This CDR3 contains 13 residues. The V end was cut by 6 bases, the J end by 0 bases, with 10 bases between. The CDR3 here is CACADGSTDTQYF. The CDR3 DNA follows: TGTGCCTGCGCGGATGGTAGCACAGATACGCAGTATTTT.

This clone has just a few counts. The chain has TRBV5-1 and TRBJ2-5, with D uncertain. Germline lookup yields CDR1 SGHRS and CDR2 YFSETQ. Trimming cost V 0 bases and J 0 bases, with 6 bases left between them. This CDR3 region has 14 residues. The CDR3 DNA follows: TGCGCCAGCAGCTTGGAGTGGGACCAAGAGACCCAGTACTTC. It translates to CASSLEWDQETQYF.

This clone was seen a single time. The CDR3: CASSLGAGATGELFF. The DNA for the CDR3 is TGTGCCAGCAGCCTTGGAGCGGGGGCGACCGGGGAGCTGTTTTTT. This chain connects TRBV14 to TRBJ2-2, with 8 bases lining up with TRBD2. Germline V gene sequence: CDR1 SGHDN, CDR2 FVKESK. V gave up 4 bases and J gave up 5 bases; unmatched junction bases: 6. The CDR3 is 15 amino acids.

The chain carries TRBV2 and TRBJ1-5, with TRBD1 matching 9 bases. The CDR3 has 15 amino acids. The junction had 4 bases not matched to a gene; V was cut back by 5 bases and J by 2 bases. CDR1 and CDR2 (germline): SNHLY, FYNNEI. The CDR3 bases are TGTGCCAGCAGTCGGGGACAGGGTGGCAATCAGCCCCAGCATTTT. It codes for CASSRGQGGNQPQHF.

The chain links TRBV5-4 to TRBJ1-2; D might be TRBD1 (5 bases). The CDR3 runs 15 residues. Germline V lookup: CDR1 SGHNT, CDR2 YYREEE (reference sequence). V was shortened by 1 base and J by 3 bases, with 13 bases between the two germline ends. The DNA of the CDR3 is TGTGCCAGCAGCTTGATAGGGTTAGGGGACTATGGCTACACCTTC. It specifies CASSLIGLGDYGYTF.

The chain is built from TRBV6-6 and TRBJ2-5, with D possibly TRBD2 on 5 matching bases. CDR1 and CDR2 (germline): MNHNY, SVGAGI (reference sequence). Deletions cut 6 bases from V and 5 bases from J, with 19 bases between. The CDR3 covers 15 residues. Here the CDR3 reads CASSDTGAPGETQYF. Here the CDR3 DNA reads TGTGCCAGCAGCGATACCGGAGCCCCGGGGGAGACCCAGTACTTC.

This clone turned up a few times. The chain recombines TRBV7-9 with TRBJ1-2; 7 nucleotides match TRBD1. The CDR3 is 14 amino acids. V lost 1 base and J lost 4; bases outside the gene matches: 3. Germline loops: CDR1 SEHNR, CDR2 FQNEAQ (reference sequence). The CDR3 loop reads CASSLETGTYGYTF. DNA of the CDR3: TGTGCCAGCAGCTTAGAGACAGGGACCTATGGCTACACCTTC.

This clone was seen once. The genes are TRBV19 and TRBJ2-6; TRBD1 aligns across 7 bases. J was trimmed by 4 bases and V by 5 bases; bases with no gene match: 8. This CDR3 contains 16 residues. Per the germline V gene, CDR1 is LNHDA and CDR2 is SQIVND (reference sequence). CDR3: CASSSQGEYGANVLTF. The CDR3 bases are TGTGCCAGTAGTTCTCAGGGGGAATACGGGGCCAACGTCCTGACTTTC.

This rearrangement joins TRBV9 to TRBJ2-1; TRBD2 might be the D (5 bases). Germline CDR1 reads SGDLS; CDR2 reads YYNGEE. Trimming removed 0 bases at V and 8 bases at J, with 15 bases between. The CDR3 consists of 15 residues. The CDR3 is CASSVDEGLMDEQFF. CDR3 DNA: TGTGCCAGCAGCGTAGACGAGGGCCTCATGGATGAGCAGTTCTTC. Combining the CDR3 with reference TRBV9 and TRBJ2-1 gives the whole variable domain DSGVTQTPKHLITATGQRVTLRCSPRSGDLSVYWYQQSLDQGLQFLIQYYNGEERAKGNILERFSAQQFPDLHSELNLSSLELGDSALYFCASSVDEGLMDEQFFGPGTRLTVL.

This clone was seen a few times. The chain recombines TRBV2 with TRBJ1-2, with D hard to call. Germline V CDR1 and CDR2: SNHLY, FYNNEI. V shed 1 base and J shed 4 bases, with 7 bases lying between them. This CDR3 has 13 residues. The CDR3 sequence: CASSEGSVYGYTF. The CDR3 DNA sequence: TGTGCCAGCAGTGAAGGTTCAGTCTATGGCTACACCTTC.

The rearrangement links TRBV5-6 to TRBJ1-3; D not certain. The CDR3 spans 17 residues. The V gene lost 0 bases and the J gene lost 0 bases, with 13 bases spanning the gap. Germline lookup yields CDR1 SGHDT and CDR2 YYEEEE. CDR3 coding DNA: TGTGCCAGCAGCTTGGCAGAAGTCGGCCCCTCTGGAAACACCATATATTTT. Amino acid sequence: CASSLAEVGPSGNTIYF.

This clone came up a few times. This rearrangement joins TRBV18 to TRBJ1-1; unclear D gene. Trimming stripped 1 base from V and 7 bases from J, with 13 bases between. Germline V gene lookup returns CDR1 KGHSH and CDR2 LQKENI. This CDR3 region has 14 residues. Written as DNA, the CDR3 is TGTGCCAGCTCACCACGAAGCTCTACCTTTGAAGCTTTCTTT. It codes for CASSPRSSTFEAFF. Full variable domain (missing parts from reference TRBV18 and TRBJ1-1): NAGVMQNPRHLVRRRGQEARLRCSPMKGHSHVYWYRQLPEEGLKFMVYLQKENIIDESGMPKERFSAEFPKEGPSILRIQQVVRGDSAAYFCASSPRSSTFEAFFGQGTRLTVV.